These 20 T cell receptor beta chains were all obtained from the same sample, sequenced in a study of shared clonotypes between healthy human individuals. Naive CD8 populations comprised CD45RO-negative cells positively selected for CCR7, excluding terminally differentiated effector memory CD45RA+ cells. The table came from immunoSEQ multiplex PCR; TCRdb's copy has only in-frame clones and leaves some out. The sample holds around 2,000,000 clones, about 95% seen once. The sequenced sample was naive CD8+ T cells sorted from blood. The receptor source for this set is a man aged 18 to 35 in good health.

The CDR3 coding sequence is TGTGCCAGCAGTCCCGGACTAGCGGGAGCCTACGAGCAGTACTTC. Translation: CASSPGLAGAYEQYF. The rearrangement joins TRBV27 to TRBJ2-7; 13 nucleotides line up with TRBD2. The germline V gene encodes CDR1 MNHEY and CDR2 SMNVEV (reference sequence). The CDR3 totals 15 residues. After removal of 5 bases from V and 2 bases from J, the junction contained 3 bases not matched to a gene.

V usage is TRBV28 and J usage is TRBJ1-1; D is unresolved. This CDR3 contains 13 residues. Germline V gives CDR1 MDHEN, CDR2 SYDVKM. Between the trimmed V and J ends, which lost 3 bases and 5 bases, there was a span of 10 bases. DNA for the CDR3: TGTGCCAGCAGTTTCGAGGCGAGGACTGAAGCTTTCTTT. Its protein product is CASSFEARTEAFF.

This rearrangement joins TRBV5-4 to TRBJ1-1; D unresolved. Trimming removed 0 bases from V and 5 bases from J, with 8 bases in between. Germline loops: CDR1 SGHNT, CDR2 YYREEE (reference sequence). The CDR3 contains 13 residues. CDR3 bases: TGTGCCAGCAGCTTGGCAGCGGAGACTGAAGCTTTCTTT. It yields the protein CASSLAAETEAFF. The entire variable domain, with the rest obtained from reference TRBV5-4 and TRBJ1-1, is as follows: ETGVTQSPTHLIKTRGQQVTLRCSSQSGHNTVSWYQQALGQGPQFIFQYYREEENGRGNFPPRFSGLQFPNYSSELNVNALELDDSALYLCASSLAAETEAFFGQGTRLTVV.

As for this clone: The junction departs from germline at one end; a sequencing error may be responsible. The chain has TRBV7-7 and TRBJ2-5; D not resolved. Germline CDR1 is SSHAT and CDR2 is FNYEAQ (reference sequence). The CDR3 spans 13 residues. This chain's CDR3 is CASSLSVGETQYF. DNA for the CDR3: TGTGCTAGCAGCTTATCGGTGGGGGAGACCCAGTACTTC.

This sequence joins TRBV2 and TRBJ2-7; a possible D gene is TRBD2 (5 bases). From germline, CDR1 is SNHLY and CDR2 FYNNEI. V was clipped by 6 bases and J by 2 bases, with 17 bases between them. The CDR3 extends over 15 amino acids. The CDR3 nucleotides read TGTGCCAGCAGCGTATCCCAGACGGGGACCTACGAGCAGTACTTC. Protein: CASSVSQTGTYEQYF.

The chain is built from TRBV28 and TRBJ1-2; no firm D call. Per germline, CDR1 MDHEN and CDR2 SYDVKM. The germline V and J ends were trimmed by 5 bases and 4 bases, with 8 bases remaining between them. CDR3 length: 12 amino acids. The CDR3 sequence is CASSESGYGYTF. CDR3 coding DNA: TGTGCCAGCAGTGAGAGCGGCTATGGCTACACCTTC.

The V call is TRBV2, the J call TRBJ2-3; D is uncertain. The CDR3 consists of 13 residues. V lost 9 bases and J 1 base, leaving 11 bases between the germline ends. The germline CDR1 and CDR2 sequences are SNHLY and FYNNEI. As DNA, the CDR3 is TGTGCCAGGCGACCGCCTGGCACAGATACGCAGTATTTT. Its protein product is CARRPPGTDTQYF.

In its sample, this clone was seen once. V and J are TRBV6-5 and TRBJ1-2; the D gene is possibly TRBD1 (5 bases). Trimming removed 1 base at V and 5 bases at J, with 14 bases between. Germline V CDR1 and CDR2: MNHEY, SVGAGI. CDR3 length: 15 residues. This CDR3 reads CASSYLGRGEYGYTF. CDR3 in DNA: TGTGCCAGCAGTTACTTGGGGAGGGGAGAATATGGCTACACCTTC.

This clone was counted a single time. The chain joins TRBV5-8 to TRBJ2-7; 7 bases are a match to TRBD1. Germline CDR1 reads SGHTS; CDR2 reads YDEGEE. Trimming at V came to 3 bases and at J to 3 bases, leaving 6 bases not matched to a gene. The CDR3 runs to 14 residues. The CDR3 region is CASSYRTGDYEQYF. In DNA form, the CDR3 reads TGTGCCAGCAGCTACCGGACAGGAGACTACGAGCAGTACTTC.

The V call is TRBV10-3, the J call TRBJ2-5, with TRBD1 as a possible D gene (6 bases). The CDR3 is made up of 16 amino acids. Looked up from germline, CDR1 is ENHRY and CDR2 is SYGVKD. Trimming took off 4 bases at V and 3 bases at J, with 18 bases between the two ends. CDR3 residues: CAISGSGHNREETQYF. The CDR3 bases are TGTGCCATCAGTGGTTCGGGACACAATCGTGAAGAGACCCAGTACTTC.

The chain recombines TRBV13 with TRBJ1-4; perhaps TRBD1 as D (6 bases). The CDR3 is made up of 16 amino acids. Germline CDR1 and CDR2: PRHDT and FYEKMQ (reference sequence). V was pared by 2 bases and J by 0 bases, with 10 bases between. The CDR3: CASSLTTGTTNEKLFF. The CDR3 DNA is TGTGCCAGCAGCTTAACAACAGGGACAACTAATGAAAAACTGTTTTTT.

V is TRBV10-2 and J is TRBJ2-7; no clear D gene. V lost 8 bases to trimming and J lost 3 bases, with 11 bases between them. The CDR3 spans 12 residues. The germline CDR1 and CDR2 sequences are WSHSY and SAAADI. CDR3 protein: CASGLGYYEQYF. CDR3 DNA sequence: TGCGCCAGCGGCCTAGGATACTACGAGCAGTACTTC.

The chain couples TRBV6-1 to TRBJ2-1, with D possibly being TRBD2 (5 bases). From germline, CDR1 is MNHNS and CDR2 SASEGT. V lost 8 bases and J 1 base, leaving 9 bases between the germline ends. This CDR3 region has 13 residues. CDR3 sequence: CASAGPSYNEQFF. CDR3 nucleotides: TGTGCCAGCGCGGGCCCTTCCTACAATGAGCAGTTCTTC.

The gene calls are TRBV25-1 and TRBJ2-1; D may correspond to TRBD1 or TRBD2 (6 bases each). V was pared by 4 bases and J by 5 bases, with 9 bases between. The V gene's germline CDR1 is MGHDK and CDR2 SYGVNS. The CDR3 has 13 residues. The DNA for the CDR3 is TGTGCCAGCAGTGTAGGGGGGAACAATGAGCAGTTCTTC. It encodes CASSVGGNNEQFF. Full variable domain (remainder filled in from reference TRBV25-1 and TRBJ2-1): EADIYQTPRYLVIGTGKKITLECSQTMGHDKMYWYQQDPGMELHLIHYSYGVNSTEKGDLSSESTVSRIRTEHFPLTLESARPSHTSQYLCASSVGGNNEQFFGPGTRLTVL.

The rearrangement links TRBV7-2 to TRBJ2-1, with D perhaps matching TRBD2 (5 bases). The CDR3 has 13 amino acids. Per germline, CDR1 SGHTA and CDR2 FQGNSA. V was cut by 1 base and J by 6 bases, with 7 bases left in between. The CDR3 DNA follows: TGTGCCAGCAGCTTAGTTAGCGCCAATGAGCAGTTCTTC. The encoded protein is CASSLVSANEQFF.

The V gene is TRBV9, the J gene TRBJ2-7; the D gene is possibly TRBD1 (7 bases). Germline V gene data show CDR1 as SGDLS and CDR2 as YYNGEE. The CDR3 is 15 residues long. Trimming left V 0 bases short and J 5 bases short, with 15 bases between. The CDR3 DNA reads TGTGCCAGCAGCGTAGGGGCAGGGGGGTCAAACGAGCAGTACTTC. It yields the protein CASSVGAGGSNEQYF.

On this clone: At the DNA level, this CDR3 is encoded by other sequences in the same sample as well. V is TRBV13 and J is TRBJ2-7; 12 positions agree with TRBD2. CDR1 is PRHDT, CDR2 FYEKMQ, per germline (reference sequence). The CDR3 spans 15 residues. V lost 3 bases to trimming and J lost 2 bases; unmatched junction nucleotides: 2. The CDR3 bases are TGTGCCAGCAGCTTTGGGACTAGCGGGCCCTACGAGCAGTACTTC. Encoded protein: CASSFGTSGPYEQYF.

This clone was counted a single time. The rearrangement joins TRBV13 to TRBJ2-7; the match to TRBD2 covers 10 bases. Germline V lookup: CDR1 PRHDT, CDR2 FYEKMQ (reference sequence). Losses at the gene ends were 5 bases for V and 6 bases for J; bases not matched to a gene: 7. The CDR3 contains 14 residues. The CDR3 region has the DNA TGTGCCAGCAGCCCCGGAGCGGGAGGGCTCGAGCAGTACTTC. Protein sequence: CASSPGAGGLEQYF.

As DNA, the CDR3 is TGTGCCAGCAGTCCCCCTAGCGGGGGGTACGAGCAGTACTTC. It yields the protein CASSPPSGGYEQYF. The rearrangement links TRBV7-9 to TRBJ2-7; 11 bases agree with TRBD2. Germline CDR1 SEHNR, CDR2 FQNEAQ (reference sequence). Unmatched junction bases numbered 5, after V lost 6 bases and J lost 4 bases. The CDR3 is made up of 14 amino acids.

This chain joins TRBV7-3 and TRBJ1-5; 7 bases match TRBD1. V was pared by 5 bases and J by 1 base, with 5 bases of the junction left unmatched. The germline gives CDR1 SGHTA, CDR2 FQGTGA. The CDR3 has 15 residues. The CDR3 reads CASSAYRGSNQPQHF. CDR3 DNA: TGTGCCAGCAGCGCGTACAGGGGAAGCAATCAGCCCCAGCATTTT.